The clone carrying this TCR beta chain was recorded many times. The data were obtained in a study of T cells in Graves' hyperthyroidism and ophthalmopathy. In the study overall: Staff took peripheral blood when the initial diagnosis was made, before any treatment began.

Stable hyperthyroidism: no ophthalmopathy progression over 18 months of follow-up. Patients were excluded because of uncontrolled infection, other autoimmune disease, pregnancy or lactation. CDR1 is MNHGY and CDR2 is SAAAGT in the germline V gene. Losses at the gene ends were 4 bases for V and 5 bases for J; bases not matched to a gene: 5. There are 15 residues in the CDR3. Using RNA transcripts as the source, TCR beta CDR3 regions were amplified. HTBI primers were used for first-round RT-PCR of the TCR CDR3. MiXCR, run by TCRdb on the multiplex PCR reads, gives a single entry per CDR3 protein. The sample has hundreds of thousands of distinct CDR3 sequences, about a sixth seen once.

The chain carries TRBV6-8 and TRBJ2-7; TRBD2 matches at 13 bases. The sequenced sample was blood. This sequence was found in a woman younger than 45 with Graves' hyperthyroidism. CDR3 DNA sequence: TGTGCCAGCAGTTCCTGGACTAGCGGGAGTAACGAGCAGTACTTC. Protein: CASSSWTSGSNEQYF.